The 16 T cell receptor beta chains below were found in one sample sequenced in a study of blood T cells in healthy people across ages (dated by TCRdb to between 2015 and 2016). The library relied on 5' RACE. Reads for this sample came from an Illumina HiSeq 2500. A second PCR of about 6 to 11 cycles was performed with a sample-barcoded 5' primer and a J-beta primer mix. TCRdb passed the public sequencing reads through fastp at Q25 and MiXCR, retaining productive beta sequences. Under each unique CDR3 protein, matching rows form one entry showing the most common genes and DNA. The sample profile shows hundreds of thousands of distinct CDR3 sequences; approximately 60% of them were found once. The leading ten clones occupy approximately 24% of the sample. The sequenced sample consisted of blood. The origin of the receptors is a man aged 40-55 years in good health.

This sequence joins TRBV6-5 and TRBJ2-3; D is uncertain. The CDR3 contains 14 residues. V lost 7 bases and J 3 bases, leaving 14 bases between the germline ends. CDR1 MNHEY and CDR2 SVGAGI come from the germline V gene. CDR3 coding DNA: TGTGCCAGCACCTTACGTGGGTTAACAGATACGCAGTATTTT. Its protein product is CASTLRGLTDTQYF.

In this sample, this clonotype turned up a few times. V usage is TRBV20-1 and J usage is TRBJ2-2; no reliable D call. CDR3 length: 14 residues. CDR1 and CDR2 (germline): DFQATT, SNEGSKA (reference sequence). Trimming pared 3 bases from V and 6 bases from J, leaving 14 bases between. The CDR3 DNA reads TGCAGTGCTAGGTCCAGATTTGCCGCCGGGGAGCTGTTTTTT. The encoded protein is CSARSRFAAGELFF.

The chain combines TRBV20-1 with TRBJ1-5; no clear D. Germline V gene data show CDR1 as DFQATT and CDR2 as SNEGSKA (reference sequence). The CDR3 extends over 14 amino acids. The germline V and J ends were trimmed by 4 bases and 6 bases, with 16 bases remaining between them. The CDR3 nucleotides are TGCAGTGCTAATGAGGGTCCTCGGGGTCAGCCCCAGCATTTT. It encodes CSANEGPRGQPQHF.

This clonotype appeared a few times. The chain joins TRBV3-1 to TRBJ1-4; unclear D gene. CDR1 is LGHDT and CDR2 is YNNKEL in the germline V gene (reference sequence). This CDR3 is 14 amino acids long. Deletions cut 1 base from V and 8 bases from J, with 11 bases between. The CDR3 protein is CASSQAAGNEKLFF. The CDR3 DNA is TGTGCCAGCAGCCAAGCGGCCGGCAACGAAAAACTGTTTTTT.

CDR3 sequence reads: CASSSDGMGQPQHF. The CDR3 DNA reads as TGTGCCAGCAGCTCGGACGGTATGGGACAGCCCCAGCATTTT. V and J are TRBV12-3 or TRBV12-4 and TRBJ1-5; the D is unclear. The CDR3 has 14 amino acids. Trimming removed 6 bases at V and 7 bases at J, with 16 bases between.

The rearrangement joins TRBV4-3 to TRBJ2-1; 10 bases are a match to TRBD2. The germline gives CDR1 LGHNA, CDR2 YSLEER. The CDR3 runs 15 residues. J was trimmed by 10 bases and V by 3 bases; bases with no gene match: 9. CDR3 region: CASSQASGRGGEQFF. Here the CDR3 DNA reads TGCGCCAGCAGCCAGGCTAGCGGGAGAGGAGGGGAGCAGTTCTTC.

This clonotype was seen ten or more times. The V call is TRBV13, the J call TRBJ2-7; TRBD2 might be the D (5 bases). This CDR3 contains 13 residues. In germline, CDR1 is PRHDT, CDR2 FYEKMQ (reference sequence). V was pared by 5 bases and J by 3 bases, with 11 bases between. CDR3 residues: CASSTSGNYEQYF. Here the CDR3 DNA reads TGTGCCAGCAGCACCTCGGGGAACTACGAGCAGTACTTC.

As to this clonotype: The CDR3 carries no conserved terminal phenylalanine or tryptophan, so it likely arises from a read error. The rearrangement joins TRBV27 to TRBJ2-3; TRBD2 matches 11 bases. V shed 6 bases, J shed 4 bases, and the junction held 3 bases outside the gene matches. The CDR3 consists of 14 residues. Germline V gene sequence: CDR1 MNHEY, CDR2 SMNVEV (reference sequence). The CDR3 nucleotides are TGTGCCAGCAGAGTAGCGGGAGGGGCAGATACGCAGTATTAT. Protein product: CASRVAGGADTQYY.

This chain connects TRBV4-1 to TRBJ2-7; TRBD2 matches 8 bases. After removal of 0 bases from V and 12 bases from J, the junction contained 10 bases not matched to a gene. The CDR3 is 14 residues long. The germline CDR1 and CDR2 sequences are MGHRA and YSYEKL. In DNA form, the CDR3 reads TGCGCCAGCAGCCAAGATTTGCGGGTAGCGGGATGGTACTTC. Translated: CASSQDLRVAGWYF.

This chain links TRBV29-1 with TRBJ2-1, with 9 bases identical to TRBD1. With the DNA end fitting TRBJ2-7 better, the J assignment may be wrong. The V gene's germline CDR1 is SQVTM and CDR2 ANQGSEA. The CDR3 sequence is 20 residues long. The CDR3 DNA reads TGCAGCGTTGATAGCTCGATCACAGGGGGCTCAATAAGCTCCTACAATGAGCAGTACTTC. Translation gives CSVDSSITGGSISSYNEQYF.

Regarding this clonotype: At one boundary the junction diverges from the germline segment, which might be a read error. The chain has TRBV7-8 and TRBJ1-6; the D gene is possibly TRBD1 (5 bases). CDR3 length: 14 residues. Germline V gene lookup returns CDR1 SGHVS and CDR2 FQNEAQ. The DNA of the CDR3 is TGTGCCAGCAGCCCCGGGGCGGTAGGTTCACCCCCCCACTTT. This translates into CASSPGAVGSPPHF.

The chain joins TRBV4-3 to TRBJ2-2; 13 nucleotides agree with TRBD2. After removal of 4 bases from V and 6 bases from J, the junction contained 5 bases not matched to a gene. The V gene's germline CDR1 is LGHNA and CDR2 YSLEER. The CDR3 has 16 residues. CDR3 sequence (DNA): TGCGCCAGCAGCCGCGAACTAGCGGGAGGGCCCGGGGAGCTGTTTTTT. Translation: CASSRELAGGPGELFF.

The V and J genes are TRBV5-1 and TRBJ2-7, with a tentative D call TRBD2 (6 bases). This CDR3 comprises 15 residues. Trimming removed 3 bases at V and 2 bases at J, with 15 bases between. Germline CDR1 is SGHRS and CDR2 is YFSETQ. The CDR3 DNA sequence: TGCGCCAGCAGCTGGGGCTCGGGCGGGGCCTACGAGCAGTACTTC. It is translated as CASSWGSGGAYEQYF.

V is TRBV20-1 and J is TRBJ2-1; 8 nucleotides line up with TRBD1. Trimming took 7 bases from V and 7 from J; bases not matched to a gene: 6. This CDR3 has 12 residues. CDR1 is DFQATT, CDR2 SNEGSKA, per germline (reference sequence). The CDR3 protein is CSGRTGRNEQFF. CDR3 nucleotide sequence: TGCAGTGGTCGGACAGGGCGTAATGAGCAGTTCTTC.

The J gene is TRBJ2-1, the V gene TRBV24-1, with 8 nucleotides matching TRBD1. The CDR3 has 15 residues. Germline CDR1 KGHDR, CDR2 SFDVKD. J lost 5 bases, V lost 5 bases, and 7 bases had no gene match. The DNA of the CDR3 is TGTGCCACCAGTGTCCATGGACAGGGAAACAATGAGCAGTTCTTC. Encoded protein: CATSVHGQGNNEQFF.

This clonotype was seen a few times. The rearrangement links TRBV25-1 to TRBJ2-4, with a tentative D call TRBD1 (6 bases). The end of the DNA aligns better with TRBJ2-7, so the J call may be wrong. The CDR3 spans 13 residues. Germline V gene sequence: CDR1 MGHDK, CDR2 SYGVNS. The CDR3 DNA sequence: TGTGCCAGCGGAATACAGGGCGTCAACGAGCAGTACTTC. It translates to CASGIQGVNEQYF.